The TCR beta chain under discussion was sequenced for a study of CD8+ T cells in alopecia areata (dated by TCRdb to 2016 to 2019). In the study overall: Treated patients were enrolled in an open-label pilot trial of oral tofacitinib at 5 to 10 mg twice daily for moderate-to-severe alopecia areata. The study used high-throughput TCRbeta sequencing to examine T cell clonal expansion in alopecia areata, in both the C3H/HeJ mouse model and human patients. Biopsies were taken from tofacitinib-treated patients at baseline and again at 4 and 24 weeks into treatment, and several of those patients also had a later scalp biopsy. Disease severity in treated patients was measured with the SALT score, which quantifies the percentage of affected scalp surface area. Human TCRbeta sequencing covered scalp tissue and sorted CD4+ and CD8+ peripheral blood T cells from patchy and totalis/universalis alopecia areata patients and healthy controls. Patients received tofacitinib for 6 to 18 months and were then followed off drug for 6 months to check for delayed response and recurrence. The RNA source kit depended on sample type: the PAXgene miRNA kit for fixed scalp, the miRNeasy kit for PBMCs, and the RNeasy kit for mouse skin. TCRbeta CDR3 regions were amplified by immunoSEQ multiplex PCR using 35 Vbeta forward and 13 Jbeta reverse primers. Clonality in the scalp was compared among normal scalp (n=4), patchy alopecia areata scalp (n=8), and alopecia totalis/universalis scalp (n=8). Points the paper makes about the study in general: Compared with normal scalp, lesional scalp had higher clonality and more expanded CD8+ clones, particularly in alopecia totalis/universalis, a pattern that suggests antigenic drive. Shared TCR sequences between patients were less evident than in mice, which may be partly attributable to HLA diversity in the patient population. Unlike mouse skin, which is dominated by gammadelta T cells, normal human skin has resident alphabeta T cells that are also sequenced, and this complicates analysis of the scalp TCR repertoire. During tofacitinib treatment, many expanded lesional clones remained in scalp and blood, and this persistence may partly explain relapse after treatment is stopped. With tofacitinib, both scalp clonality and the number of expanded CD8+ clones among the top 100 scalp clones went down significantly. The treated cohort was small, with a single nonresponder, so links between baseline CD8+ expansion and response need larger studies.

The CDR1 and CDR2 encoded by the germline V gene are SQVTM and ANQGSEA. For this chain, trimming is 2 bases at the V end and 5 bases at the J end, and the number of junction bases without a gene match is 8. Taken from cysteine to phenylalanine, the CDR3 has 14 residues. Only the CDR3 DNA is retained, 42 bases long and in frame from the first base. The sample's time point label is to be understood as: more than 3 weeks on oral tofacitinib. The treatment or condition label corresponds to: oral pan-JAK inhibitor, 5-10 mg twice daily. Lesional scalp punch biopsies and peripheral blood were obtained from alopecia areata patients. PBMCs were isolated by density centrifugation and stained for CD3, CD4 and CD8, after which CD4+ and CD8+ T cells were sorted on a FACSAria. With respect to this clone: Its antigen is currently not known. No base quality values were provided; no much bigger clone lies one nucleotide off.

Library preparation employed the immunoSEQ multiplex PCR assay. RNA was extracted from all samples and reverse transcribed into cDNA as template for TCR sequencing. SuperScript III was used to make first-strand cDNA, primed with a 2:1 mix of oligo-dT and random hexamers. A synthetic immune receptor repertoire was used to gauge amplification bias, and whatever bias remained was removed computationally. The paper's processing steps were these. Raw reads were preprocessed to remove errors, and CDR3 was defined by IMGT conventions from the conserved cysteine to phenylalanine. Clonality was computed by normalizing Shannon entropy by log2 of the number of productive unique TCRs and subtracting the result from 1. CD4 or CD8 identity of scalp clones was inferred by cross-referencing scalp TCRbeta sequences with sorted blood CD4 and CD8 repertoires. Held by TCRdb, this immuneACCESS table contains in-frame sequences only and omits some clones. Under half of the omission traces to an unresolved V gene where checked; the cause of the rest is unknown. The DNA was the basis for D and trimming; V, J and clone size are from that table. This sample comprises about 190,000 clones, about 60% of them detected only once. In total, the top ten clones hold around 0.7% of the sample.

This receptor was taken from a human donor with alopecia areata. Sample: CD4+ T cells sorted from blood, taken at week 4, from a patient treated with tofacitinib. The chain is assembled from TRBV29-1 and TRBJ2-5; TRBD1 fits 7 bases in the junction. The sequenced DNA is TGCAGCGTTGAATCTCAGGGGGTCGGGGAGACCCAGTACTTC. Its protein reads: CSVESQGVGETQYF.